These 23 T cell receptor beta chains were all obtained from the same sample, sequenced in a study of siplizumab effects on memory and regulatory T cells. Using immunoSEQ multiplex PCR, the repertoire was profiled, and TCRdb retains in-frame clones only, with some absent. The data contain about 66,000 clones, 95% to 98% of them singletons. Material for sequencing was naive CD8+ T cells sorted from blood. These receptors were obtained from a human donor in good health.

The CDR3 here is CAVGLAGGIDTQYF. The CDR3 DNA is TGTGCCGTCGGACTAGCGGGGGGGATAGATACGCAGTATTTT. This chain uses TRBV30 with TRBJ2-3, with TRBD2 matching over 15 bases. Trimming took 8 bases from V and 5 from J; bases not matched to a gene: 5. The CDR3 length is 14 residues. Germline-derived CDR1 and CDR2 are GTSNPN and SVGIG (reference sequence).

The gene calls are TRBV9 and TRBJ1-1; the match to TRBD1 covers 9 bases. This CDR3 spans 14 amino acids. Germline V gene lookup returns CDR1 SGDLS and CDR2 YYNGEE. V gave up 4 bases and J gave up 6 bases; unmatched junction bases: 7. The DNA of the CDR3 is TGTGCCAGCAGCATCGGACAGGGGATTTCTGAAGCTTTCTTT. Encoded protein: CASSIGQGISEAFF.

This chain links TRBV19 with TRBJ2-2; 8 bases align to TRBD1. V was pared by 7 bases and J by 6 bases, with 10 bases of the junction left unmatched. Germline V lookup: CDR1 LNHDA, CDR2 SQIVND (reference sequence). The CDR3 runs to 15 residues. The CDR3: CASTGQEKRAGELFF. CDR3 bases: TGTGCCAGTACGGGACAGGAAAAAAGGGCCGGGGAGCTGTTTTTT.

The chain uses TRBV29-1 and TRBJ1-1; D call uncertain. The length of the CDR3 is 11 residues. With 0 bases removed from V and 1 base from J, the gap between germline ends came to 0 bases. Looked up from germline, CDR1 is SQVTM and CDR2 is ANQGSEA. The CDR3 spells CSVEENTEAFF. The CDR3 bases are TGCAGCGTTGAAGAGAACACTGAAGCTTTCTTT.

The J gene is TRBJ2-1, the V gene TRBV4-2; 8 bases are shared with TRBD2. The CDR3 length is 13 residues. Trimming removed 6 bases from V and 8 bases from J; junction bases left unmatched: 6. The germline gives CDR1 LGHNA, CDR2 YNFKEQ. CDR3 nucleotide sequence: TGTGCCAGCAGTAACGGGGGGGTTTATGAGCAGTTCTTC. It is translated as CASSNGGVYEQFF.

The chain joins TRBV5-4 to TRBJ2-7, with D possibly being TRBD2 (5 bases). V shed 1 base and J shed 3 bases, with 8 bases lying between them. This CDR3 region has 13 residues. Germline CDR1 is SGHNT and CDR2 is YYREEE (reference sequence). The CDR3 here is CASSLWTGYEQYF. The CDR3 DNA sequence: TGTGCCAGCAGCTTGTGGACTGGCTACGAGCAGTACTTC. The whole variable domain, filled in from reference TRBV5-4 and TRBJ2-7, reads ETGVTQSPTHLIKTRGQQVTLRCSSQSGHNTVSWYQQALGQGPQFIFQYYREEENGRGNFPPRFSGLQFPNYSSELNVNALELDDSALYLCASSLWTGYEQYFGPGTRLTVT.

In its sample, this clone was seen once. V gene TRBV9 combines with J gene TRBJ1-3; unclear D gene. V lost 6 bases and J lost 2, with 9 bases in between. CDR1 SGDLS and CDR2 YYNGEE come from the germline V gene. CDR3 size: 13 residues. In nucleotides, the CDR3 is TGTGCCAGCACGGGAACCCCTGGAAACACCATATATTTT. Protein: CASTGTPGNTIYF.

The CDR3 loop reads CASSRGRNNYGYTF. The CDR3 DNA is TGTGCCAGCAGCCGCGGACGGAACAACTATGGCTACACCTTC. This chain links TRBV5-6 with TRBJ1-2; D unresolved. Trimming took off 4 bases at V and 2 bases at J, with 12 bases between the two ends. CDR3 length equals 14 residues. Per germline, CDR1 SGHDT and CDR2 YYEEEE.

This clone was seen just once. V is TRBV9 and J is TRBJ2-6, with TRBD1 matching over 7 bases. CDR1 and CDR2 from the germline V gene are SGDLS and YYNGEE. The V segment lost 0 bases and the J segment 3 bases; nucleotides outside the gene matches: 9. This CDR3 contains 18 residues. DNA of the CDR3: TGTGCCAGCAGCGTAGAAAGGACAGGTGTTATTGGGGCCAACGTCCTGACTTTC. Translated: CASSVERTGVIGANVLTF.

The chain combines TRBV9 with TRBJ1-6; TRBD1 matches 9 bases. CDR3 length: 16 residues. Germline trimming cut 0 bases from V and 8 bases from J; bases unmatched to any gene: 6. CDR1 and CDR2 (germline): SGDLS, YYNGEE. For the CDR3, the DNA is TGTGCCAGCAGCGTAGCTGGGGACAGGGCTTATTCACCCCTCCACTTT. Protein: CASSVAGDRAYSPLHF.

The J gene is TRBJ1-2, the V gene TRBV6-6; no clear D gene. V lost 2 bases and J lost 0, with 10 bases in between. The CDR3 is made up of 15 amino acids. Looked up from germline, CDR1 is MNHNY and CDR2 is SVGAGI (reference sequence). The CDR3 protein is CASSYLDGANYGYTF. DNA for the CDR3: TGTGCCAGCAGTTACCTCGACGGAGCTAACTATGGCTACACCTTC.

The gene calls are TRBV25-1 and TRBJ2-5; the match to TRBD1 covers 8 bases. From germline, CDR1 is MGHDK and CDR2 SYGVNS. After removal of 6 bases from V and 5 bases from J, the junction contained 14 bases not matched to a gene. The CDR3 spans 16 residues. The CDR3 sequence is CASSTWDQGALETQYF. Here the CDR3 DNA reads TGTGCCAGCAGCACCTGGGACCAGGGGGCCTTGGAGACCCAGTACTTC.

The rearrangement links TRBV6-1 to TRBJ2-5; TRBD2 matches 12 bases. The CDR3 totals 18 residues. V was clipped by 2 bases and J by 2 bases; unmatched bases: 9. Germline CDR1 MNHNS, CDR2 SASEGT. CDR3 sequence (DNA): TGTGCCAGCAGTGAATGGCCTAGCGGGGGGGCAGGGCAAGAGACCCAGTACTTC. Its translation: CASSEWPSGGAGQETQYF.

The CDR3 protein is CASSQSVTGGSEQYF. CDR3 in DNA: TGCGCCAGCAGCCAATCTGTGACAGGGGGAAGCGAGCAGTACTTC. The chain combines TRBV4-3 with TRBJ2-7; 9 positions agree with TRBD1. V lost 2 bases, J lost 6 bases, and 8 bases stayed unmatched. Germline values: CDR1 LGHNA, CDR2 YSLEER. The CDR3 totals 15 residues.

The chain combines TRBV7-6 with TRBJ2-1, with 9 bases fitting TRBD1. The germline V gene has CDR1 SGHVS and CDR2 FNYEAQ. There are 18 residues in the CDR3. J lost 0 bases, V lost 0 bases, and 6 bases had no gene match. The CDR3 nucleotides are TGTGCCAGCAGCTTAGCTGGGGACAGGGAAAGCTCCTACAATGAGCAGTTCTTC. Encoded protein: CASSLAGDRESSYNEQFF.

This clone showed up just once. The V and J genes are TRBV7-6 and TRBJ2-2; a possible D gene is TRBD2 (5 bases). CDR1 and CDR2 (germline): SGHVS, FNYEAQ. V was trimmed by 6 bases and J by 5 bases, leaving 13 bases between them. The CDR3 spans 14 residues. In DNA form, the CDR3 reads TGTGCCAGCAGGTCGGGAAGAGAGACCGGGGAGCTGTTTTTT. This gives the protein CASRSGRETGELFF.

The chain links TRBV11-2 to TRBJ2-2; 11 bases match TRBD2. Germline V CDR1 and CDR2: SGHAT, FQNNGV. V dropped 2 bases and J dropped 3; count of bases not matched to a gene: 2. The CDR3 is 16 residues long. CDR3 sequence: CASSLLAGGYTGELFF. CDR3 in DNA: TGTGCCAGCAGCTTACTAGCGGGGGGCTACACCGGGGAGCTGTTTTTT.

The chain uses TRBV27 and TRBJ2-1, with 7 bases aligning to TRBD2. The CDR3 spans 14 residues. From germline, CDR1 is MNHEY and CDR2 SMNVEV (reference sequence). Trimming removed 4 bases from V and 8 bases from J; junction bases left unmatched: 8. DNA for the CDR3: TGTGCCAGCAGTTGGGGAGGGGCCGGAGATGAGCAGTTCTTC. Its translation is CASSWGGAGDEQFF.

CDR3 sequence: CASSRETVSNNEQFF. Here the CDR3 DNA reads TGTGCCAGCAGTAGGGAGACTGTAAGCAACAATGAGCAGTTCTTC. This chain links TRBV2 with TRBJ2-1, with a tentative D call TRBD2 (5 bases). CDR1 is SNHLY, CDR2 FYNNEI, per germline. The V end was cut by 5 bases, the J end by 5 bases, with 16 bases between. The CDR3 spans 15 residues.

In its sample, this clone was seen once. The conserved phenylalanine or tryptophan normally closing the CDR3 is absent here, so this likely arose from a read error. This chain connects TRBV27 to TRBJ2-7; the D is unclear. The CDR3 totals 17 residues. V was clipped by 2 bases and J by 0 bases, with 17 bases between them. The germline V gene encodes CDR1 MNHEY and CDR2 SMNVEV (reference sequence). The CDR3 region is CASSLIGSGFSSYEQYS. The CDR3 DNA is TGTGCCAGCAGTTTAATTGGTTCTGGTTTCAGCTCCTACGAGCAGTACTCC.

The CDR3 spells CSVGFGEAFF. Here the CDR3 DNA reads TGCAGCGTTGGTTTTGGTGAAGCTTTCTTT. The J gene is TRBJ1-1, the V gene TRBV29-1; D is undetermined. Germline-derived CDR1 and CDR2 are SQVTM and ANQGSEA. With 4 bases removed from V and 7 bases from J, the gap between germline ends came to 7 bases. The CDR3 consists of 10 residues.

The chain employs TRBV5-1 and TRBJ2-3; 7 bases fit TRBD2. CDR1 is SGHRS, CDR2 YFSETQ, per germline. Unmatched junction bases numbered 2, after V lost 0 bases and J lost 4 bases. CDR3 size: 14 residues. Written as DNA, the CDR3 is TGCGCCAGCAGCTTGGCGGGGGGACCAGATACGCAGTATTTT. Translated, it gives CASSLAGGPDTQYF.

The genes are TRBV27 and TRBJ2-1; D might be TRBD1 (5 bases). Deletions cut 2 bases from V and 2 bases from J, with 7 bases between. This CDR3 is 14 amino acids long. The germline gives CDR1 MNHEY, CDR2 SMNVEV (reference sequence). CDR3 sequence: CASSLDSAYNEQFF. The CDR3 bases are TGTGCCAGCAGTTTAGACAGCGCCTACAATGAGCAGTTCTTC.